This T cell receptor beta chain was identified in a study of blood T cell repertoires in COVID-19. About the study: Sites in the United States, Italy and Spain provided acute and convalescent COVID-19 samples. PBMCs, B-cell-depleted T cells, or T cells were the source of the cDNA or gDNA that made up the material.

Per the original data handling: Reference gene primer amplification gave nucleated cell count estimates. Assay: immunoSEQ multiplex PCR; the TCRdb copy retains only in-frame clones and omits some. The V and J calls and the clone size are those of that table, but D and trimming were determined from the DNA. The table includes 200,000 to 250,000 clones, around 80% detected once. Losses at the gene ends were 4 bases for V and 8 bases for J; bases not matched to a gene: 10. CDR1 is MGHDK and CDR2 is SYGVNS in the germline V gene. The CDR3 loop spans 15 amino acids. The sequence derives from a woman between 18 and 30 years old with acute or convalescent COVID-19. The rearrangement links TRBV25-1 to TRBJ2-1, with 8 nucleotides matching TRBD1. The sequenced sample consisted of peripheral blood. The CDR3 sequence: CASSGRTGLVDEQFF. DNA for the CDR3: TGTGCCAGCAGTGGGCGGACAGGGCTCGTCGATGAGCAGTTCTTC.